The 5 T cell receptor beta chains below all came from one sample that was sequenced in a study of T cells in Graves' hyperthyroidism and ophthalmopathy. Amplification targeted TCR beta CDR3 regions from RNA transcripts. The study used the HTBI primer set for a first-round RT-PCR of the TCR CDR3. TCRdb re-analysed the multiplex PCR reads in MiXCR, keeping a single row per CDR3 protein. The table lists more than 500,000 distinct CDR3 sequences, about 45% of them singletons. The material sequenced was peripheral blood or thyroid tissue (not recorded which). The receptors originated from an adult woman with Graves' disease, either hyperthyroidism or ophthalmopathy (not recorded which).

The rearrangement links TRBV2 to TRBJ1-5; D may be TRBD1 (6 bases). Germline V gives CDR1 SNHLY, CDR2 FYNNEI. The CDR3 spans 13 residues. The V and J ends lost 6 bases and 11 bases respectively, with 17 bases between them. As DNA, the CDR3 is TGTGCCAGCAGCACAGGGTACCAAGAGACCCAGCATTTT. Translating gives CASSTGYQETQHF.

This clonotype was detected only a few times. The rearrangement links TRBV6-6 to TRBJ2-1; 8 nucleotides align to TRBD1. From germline, CDR1 is MNHNY and CDR2 SVGAGI (reference sequence). The CDR3 extends over 14 amino acids. V was pared by 7 bases and J by 2 bases, with 4 bases of the junction left unmatched. CDR3 DNA: TGTGCCAGCAACCAACAGGGGGCCTACAATGAGCAGTTCTTC. It encodes CASNQQGAYNEQFF.

This clonotype was detected ten times or more. The genes are TRBV7-8 and TRBJ1-5; D unresolved. Germline lookup yields CDR1 SGHVS and CDR2 FQNEAQ. The CDR3 extends over 14 amino acids. Trimming cost V 2 bases and J 0 bases, with 5 bases left between them. For the CDR3, the DNA is TGTGCCAGCAGCTTACACGCTAGCAATCAGCCCCAGCATTTT. Translation: CASSLHASNQPQHF.

This clonotype was detected ten times or more. The rearrangement links TRBV24-1 to TRBJ1-2, with D perhaps matching TRBD1 (5 bases). Germline-derived CDR1 and CDR2 are KGHDR and SFDVKD. The CDR3 length is 12 residues. V shed 9 bases and J shed 6 bases, with 13 bases lying between them. CDR3 region: CATWDLAHGYTF. The CDR3 DNA is TGTGCCACCTGGGACCTGGCCCATGGCTACACCTTC.

This clonotype occurred many times. The chain joins TRBV6-1 to TRBJ1-1; TRBD1 aligns across 8 bases. Trimming took 5 bases from V and 1 from J; bases not matched to a gene: 9. This CDR3 has 16 residues. Looked up from germline, CDR1 is MNHNS and CDR2 is SASEGT. The CDR3 here is CASSHIGQGRNTEAFF. CDR3 bases: TGTGCCAGCAGTCACATCGGACAGGGCCGGAACACTGAAGCTTTCTTT.